What follows is one T cell receptor beta chain and its context. The antigen is not known. Cultured CD4+ T-cell DNA underwent Oncomine TCR Beta short-read sequencing. TCRdb reprocessed the PCR reads via MiXCR and lists one record per CDR3 protein. Of about 20,000 distinct CDR3 sequences listed, 45% to 55% are singletons. This record comes from a study of vaccination and CD4 T cells after COVID-19. Study at large: Median draw time for post-COVID samples was 101 days post-diagnosis (range 35 to 161). Cells received overlapping spike peptides from SARS-CoV-2, HCoV-NL63, HCoV-OC43 and HCoV-229E as stimulation.

The treatment: roughly 10-day PBMC culture with coronavirus spike peptide pools or control peptides (ViraFEST assay). Findings and caveats of the study: Convalescent patients had a median approximately 86% of reactive clones appearing only post-vaccination.

The germline V and J ends were trimmed by 1 base and 3 bases, with 7 bases remaining between them. Germline CDR1 is MGHDK and CDR2 is SYGVNS. The CDR3 is 14 residues long. Specimen: CD4+ T cells from blood, cultured in vitro. The V and J genes are TRBV25-1 and TRBJ1-3; no firm D call. This receptor was taken from a human donor who had recovered from COVID-19. CDR3 in amino acids: CASSESRHGNTIYF. CDR3 bases: TGTGCCAGCAGTGAATCCAGGCATGGAAACACCATATATTTT.